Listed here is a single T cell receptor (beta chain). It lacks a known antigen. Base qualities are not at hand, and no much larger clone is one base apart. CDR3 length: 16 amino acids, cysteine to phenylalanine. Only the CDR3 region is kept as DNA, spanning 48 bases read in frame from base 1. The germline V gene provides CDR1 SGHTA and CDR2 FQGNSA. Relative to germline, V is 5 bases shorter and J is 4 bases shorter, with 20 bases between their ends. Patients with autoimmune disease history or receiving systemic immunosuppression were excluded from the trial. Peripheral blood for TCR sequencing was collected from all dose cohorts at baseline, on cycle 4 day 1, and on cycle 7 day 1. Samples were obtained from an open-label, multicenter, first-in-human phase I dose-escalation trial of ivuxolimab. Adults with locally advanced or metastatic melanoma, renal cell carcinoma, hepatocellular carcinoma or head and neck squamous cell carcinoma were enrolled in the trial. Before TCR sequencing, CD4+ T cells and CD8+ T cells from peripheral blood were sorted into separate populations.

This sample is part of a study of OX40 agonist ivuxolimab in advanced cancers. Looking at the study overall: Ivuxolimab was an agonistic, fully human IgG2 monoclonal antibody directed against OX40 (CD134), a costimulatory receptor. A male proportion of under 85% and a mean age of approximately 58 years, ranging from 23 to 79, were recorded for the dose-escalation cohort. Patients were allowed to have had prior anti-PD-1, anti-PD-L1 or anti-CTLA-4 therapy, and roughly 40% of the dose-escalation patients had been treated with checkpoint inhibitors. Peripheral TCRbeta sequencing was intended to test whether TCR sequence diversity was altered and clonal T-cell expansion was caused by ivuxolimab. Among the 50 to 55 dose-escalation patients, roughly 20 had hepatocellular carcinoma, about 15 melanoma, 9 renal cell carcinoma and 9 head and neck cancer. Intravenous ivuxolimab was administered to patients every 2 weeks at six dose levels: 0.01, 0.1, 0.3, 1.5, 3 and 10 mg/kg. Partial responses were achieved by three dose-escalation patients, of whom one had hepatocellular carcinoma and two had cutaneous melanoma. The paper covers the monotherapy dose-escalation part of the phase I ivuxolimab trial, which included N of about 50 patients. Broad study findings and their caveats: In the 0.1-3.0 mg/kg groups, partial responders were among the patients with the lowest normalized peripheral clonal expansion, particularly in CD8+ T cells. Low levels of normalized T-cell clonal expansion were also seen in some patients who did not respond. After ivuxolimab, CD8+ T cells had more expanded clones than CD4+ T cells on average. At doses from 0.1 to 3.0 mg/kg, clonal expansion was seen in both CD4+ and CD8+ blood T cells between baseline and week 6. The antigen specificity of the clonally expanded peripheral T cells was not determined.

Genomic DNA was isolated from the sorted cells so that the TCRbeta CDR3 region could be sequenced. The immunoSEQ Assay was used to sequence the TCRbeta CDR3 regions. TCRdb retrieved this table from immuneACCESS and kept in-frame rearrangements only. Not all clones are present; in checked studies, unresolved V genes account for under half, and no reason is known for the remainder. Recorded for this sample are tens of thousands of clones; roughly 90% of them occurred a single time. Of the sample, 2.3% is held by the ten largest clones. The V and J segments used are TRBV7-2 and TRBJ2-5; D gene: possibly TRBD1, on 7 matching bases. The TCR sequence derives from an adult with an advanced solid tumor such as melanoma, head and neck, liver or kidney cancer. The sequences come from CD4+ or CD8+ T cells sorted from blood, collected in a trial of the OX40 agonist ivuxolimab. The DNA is TGTGCCAGCAGCCCAGTCGCGGGATGGACAGGAGAGACCCAGTACTTC. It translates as CASSPVAGWTGETQYF.